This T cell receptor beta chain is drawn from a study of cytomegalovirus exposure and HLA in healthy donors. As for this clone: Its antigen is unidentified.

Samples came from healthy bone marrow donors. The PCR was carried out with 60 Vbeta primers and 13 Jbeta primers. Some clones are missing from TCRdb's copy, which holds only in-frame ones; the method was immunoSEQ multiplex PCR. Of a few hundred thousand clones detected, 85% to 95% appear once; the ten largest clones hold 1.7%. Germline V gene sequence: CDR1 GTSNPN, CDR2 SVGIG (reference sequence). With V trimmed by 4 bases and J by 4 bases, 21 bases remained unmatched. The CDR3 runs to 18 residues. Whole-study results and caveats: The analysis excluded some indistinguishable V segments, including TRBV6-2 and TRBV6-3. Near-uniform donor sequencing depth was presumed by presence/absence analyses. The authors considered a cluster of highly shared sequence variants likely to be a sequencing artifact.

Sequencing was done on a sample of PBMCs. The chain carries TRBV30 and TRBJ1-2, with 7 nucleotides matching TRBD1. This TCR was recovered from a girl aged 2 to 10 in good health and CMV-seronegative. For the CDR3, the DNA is TGTGCCTGGACCCTCACTACCGGGACAGCAAGGCCCTCCTATGGCTACACCTTC. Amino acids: CAWTLTTGTARPSYGYTF.